Listed here are 12 T cell receptor beta chains from one sample, sequenced in a study of control samples from healthy donors and cancer patients. The method was immunoSEQ multiplex PCR; TCRdb's version includes in-frame clones alone and lacks a portion of them. The repertoire has fewer than 500,000 clones, 75% to 95% of them found once; the top ten carry roughly 6.4%. Sequenced: PBMCs. The source is a man aged 35-49 years with head and neck cancer.

V gene TRBV5-1 combines with J gene TRBJ2-2; no clear D gene. CDR3 size: 13 residues. In germline, CDR1 is SGHRS, CDR2 YFSETQ. V was trimmed by 0 bases and J by 9 bases, leaving 9 bases between them. DNA of the CDR3: TGCGCCAGCAGCTTGGGGGCAGTCCGGGAGCTGTTTTTT. Amino acids: CASSLGAVRELFF.

This clone was seen only once. This chain uses TRBV4-1 with TRBJ1-6; D call uncertain. This CDR3 has 13 residues. CDR1 is MGHRA and CDR2 is YSYEKL in the germline V gene. V was pared by 0 bases and J by 8 bases, with 5 bases between. The CDR3 protein is CASSQDLYSPLHF. CDR3 nucleotide sequence: TGCGCCAGCAGCCAAGATCTCTATTCACCCCTCCACTTT.

The genes are TRBV27 and TRBJ2-2; perhaps TRBD1 as D (6 bases). Germline V gene lookup returns CDR1 MNHEY and CDR2 SMNVEV (reference sequence). The CDR3 loop spans 15 amino acids. Trimming removed 6 bases at V and 1 base at J, with 12 bases between. The CDR3 is CASRPTGRNTGELFF. CDR3 coding DNA: TGTGCCAGCAGACCAACAGGGAGGAACACCGGGGAGCTGTTTTTT.

The gene calls are TRBV19 and TRBJ2-1, with D possibly matching TRBD1 (5 bases). Germline V lookup: CDR1 LNHDA, CDR2 SQIVND (reference sequence). The CDR3 length is 13 residues. Trimming pared 6 bases from V and 6 bases from J, leaving 12 bases between. The chain's CDR3 is CASRTTGANEQFF. Here the CDR3 DNA reads TGTGCCAGTAGAACAACAGGCGCCAATGAGCAGTTCTTC. The full variable domain, in which reference TRBV19 and TRBJ2-1 provide the parts outside the CDR3, is DGGITQSPKYLFRKEGQNVTLSCEQNLNHDAMYWYRQDPGQGLRLIYYSQIVNDFQKGDIAEGYSVSREKKESFPLTVTSAQKNPTAFYLCASRTTGANEQFFGPGTRLTVL.

This clone appeared many times. The CDR3 region is CASSLAWDKNTEAFF. CDR3 sequence (DNA): TGTGCCAGCAGCTTGGCTTGGGACAAGAACACTGAAGCTTTCTTT. The chain carries TRBV5-6 and TRBJ1-1; perhaps TRBD1 as D (6 bases). V gave up 0 bases and J gave up 1 base, with 10 bases separating them. The CDR3 has 15 residues. CDR1 and CDR2 from the germline V gene are SGHDT and YYEEEE.

This clone was seen once. The same CDR3 arises from other DNA sequences in this sample as well. The J gene is TRBJ2-2, the V gene TRBV6-5; 11 bases fit TRBD2. The germline gives CDR1 MNHEY, CDR2 SVGAGI. After removal of 6 bases from V and 5 bases from J, the junction contained 5 bases not matched to a gene. This CDR3 has 15 residues. The CDR3 coding sequence is TGTGCCAGCAGACGGACTAGCGGGCTTACCGGGGAGCTGTTTTTT. Its translation is CASRRTSGLTGELFF.

CDR3 amino acids: CASSPLAETDTQYF. Written as DNA, the CDR3 is TGTGCCAGCAGCCCACTAGCGGAAACAGATACGCAGTATTTT. The rearrangement links TRBV7-3 to TRBJ2-3; TRBD2 matches 8 bases. CDR1 and CDR2 from the germline V gene are SGHTA and FQGTGA. Trimming at V came to 5 bases and at J to 3 bases, leaving 4 bases not matched to a gene. The CDR3 contains 14 residues. Filled out from reference TRBV7-3 and TRBJ2-3, the complete variable domain reads GAGVSQTPSNKVTEKGKYVELRCDPISGHTALYWYRQSLGQGPEFLIYFQGTGAADDSGLPNDRFFAVRPEGSVSTLKIQRTERGDSAVYLCASSPLAETDTQYFGPGTRLTVL.

The V and J genes are TRBV3-1 (or the pseudogene TRBV3-2) and TRBJ2-2, with no clear D. The CDR3 runs to 13 residues. Germline V gene data show CDR1 as LGHDT and CDR2 as YNNKEL (reference sequence). V was trimmed by 1 base and J by 6 bases, leaving 6 bases between them. The CDR3 DNA reads as TGTGCCAGCAGCCAAGGTAACGCCGGGGAGCTGTTTTTT. Its translation: CASSQGNAGELFF.

V gene TRBV28 combines with J gene TRBJ1-2; D gene unclear. The germline V gene has CDR1 MDHEN and CDR2 SYDVKM. The CDR3 runs 15 residues. Between the trimmed V and J ends, which lost 2 bases and 6 bases, there was a span of 16 bases. CDR3 sequence (DNA): TGTGCCAGCAGTTTACTACAGTTTGGAAACGATGGCTACACCTTC. Its protein product is CASSLLQFGNDGYTF.

The chain is built from TRBV9 and TRBJ1-5; possible D gene TRBD1, 5 bases. CDR3 length: 13 amino acids. The V and J ends lost 0 bases and 9 bases respectively, with 10 bases between them. The germline V gene has CDR1 SGDLS and CDR2 YYNGEE. CDR3 residues: CASSVDRGGPQHF. For the CDR3, the DNA is TGTGCCAGCAGCGTAGACCGGGGGGGGCCCCAGCATTTT.

In nucleotides, the CDR3 is TGTGCCAGCAGCCCCTTGCCGGGACACATATATGGCTACACCTTC. Translating gives CASSPLPGHIYGYTF. V is TRBV3-1 (or the pseudogene TRBV3-2) and J is TRBJ1-2, with D perhaps TRBD1 (6 bases). The V gene lost 4 bases and the J gene lost 5 bases, with 17 bases spanning the gap. Germline CDR1 LGHDT, CDR2 YNNKEL (reference sequence). The CDR3 sequence is 15 residues long.

This clone came up a few times. The rearrangement uses TRBV11-2 and TRBJ2-7, with D perhaps matching TRBD2 (6 bases). This CDR3 is built from 14 residues. CDR1 SGHAT and CDR2 FQNNGV come from the germline V gene. V lost 5 bases and J lost 7, with 18 bases in between. This CDR3 reads CASSTKLAAGEQYF. Here the CDR3 DNA reads TGTGCCAGCAGCACGAAACTGGCGGCGGGAGAGCAGTACTTC.